What follows is one TCR beta chain and its context. This specimen belongs to a study of cytomegalovirus exposure and HLA in healthy donors. Overall study: Roughly four fifths of 350 to 400 genotyped donors fell in the Caucasian-associated ancestry cluster.

At sampling all donors were nominally healthy, likely with unrecorded immune exposures. 60 Vbeta and 13 Jbeta primers were used in PCR. Sequenced by immunoSEQ multiplex PCR; TCRdb stores in-frame clones only, minus some. The sample consists of roughly 140,000 clones, 80% to 90% of them appearing once. The CDR3 spans 19 residues. J was trimmed by 1 base and V by 3 bases; bases with no gene match: 11. The germline gives CDR1 MNHEY, CDR2 SMNVEV (reference sequence). What was sequenced was PBMCs. The receptor's source is a woman aged 40 to 50 in good health and CMV-seropositive. The genes are TRBV27 and TRBJ2-7, with TRBD2 matching 14 bases. CDR3 sequence (DNA): TGTGCCAGCAGTTTCTCGGGACTAGCGGGAGAGTCAGGGTCCTACGAGCAGTACTTC. Translation: CASSFSGLAGESGSYEQYF.